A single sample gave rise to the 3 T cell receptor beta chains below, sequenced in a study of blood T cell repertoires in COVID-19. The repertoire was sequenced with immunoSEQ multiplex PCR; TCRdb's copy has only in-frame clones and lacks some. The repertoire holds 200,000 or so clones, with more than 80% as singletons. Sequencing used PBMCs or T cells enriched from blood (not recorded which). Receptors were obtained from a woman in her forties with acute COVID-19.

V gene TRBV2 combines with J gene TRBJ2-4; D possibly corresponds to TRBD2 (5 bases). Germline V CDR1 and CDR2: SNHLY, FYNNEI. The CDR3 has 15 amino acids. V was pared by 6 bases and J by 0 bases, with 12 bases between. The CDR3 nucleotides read TGTGCCAGCAGGCGGGTTGGGCTAGCCAAAAACATTCAGTACTTC. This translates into CASRRVGLAKNIQYF.

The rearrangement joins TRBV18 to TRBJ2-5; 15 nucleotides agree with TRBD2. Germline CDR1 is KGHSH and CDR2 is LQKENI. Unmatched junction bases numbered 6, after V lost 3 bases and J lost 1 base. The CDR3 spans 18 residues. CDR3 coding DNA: TGTGCCAGCTCACCGTCGGGACTAGCGGGGGGACGCCAAGAGACCCAGTACTTC. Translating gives CASSPSGLAGGRQETQYF.

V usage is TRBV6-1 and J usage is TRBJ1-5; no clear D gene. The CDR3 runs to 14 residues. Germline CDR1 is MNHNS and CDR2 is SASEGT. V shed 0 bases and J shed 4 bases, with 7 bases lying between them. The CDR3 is CASSEAGMNQPQHF. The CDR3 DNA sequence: TGTGCCAGCAGTGAAGCCGGGATGAATCAGCCCCAGCATTTT.